These 28 T cell receptor beta chains came from one sample sequenced in a study of blood T cell repertoires in COVID-19. Repertoires were generated with immunoSEQ multiplex PCR, while TCRdb's copy carries only in-frame clones and drops some. The sample contains 250,000 to 300,000 clones, more than 75% of which appear only once. The sequenced sample consisted of PBMCs or T cells enriched from blood (not recorded which). The receptor source for this set is a woman in her thirties or forties with acute COVID-19.

CDR3 region: CASSLERGHSDEQFF. The CDR3, as DNA: TGTGCCAGCAGCTTGGAGCGGGGACACTCGGATGAGCAGTTCTTC. The J gene is TRBJ2-1, the V gene TRBV5-6; D perhaps matches TRBD2 (7 bases). Trimming left V 0 bases short and J 8 bases short, with 15 bases between. CDR3 length: 15 amino acids. The germline V gene has CDR1 SGHDT and CDR2 YYEEEE. Complete variable domain (other parts from reference TRBV5-6 and TRBJ2-1): DAGVTQSPTHLIKTRGQQVTLRCSPKSGHDTVSWYQQALGQGPQFIFQYYEEEERQRGNFPDRFSGHQFPNYSSELNVNALLLGDSALYLCASSLERGHSDEQFFGPGTRLTVL.

This clone was observed a handful of times. The V and J genes are TRBV19 and TRBJ2-5; 9 positions agree with TRBD2. The CDR3 loop spans 15 amino acids. Trimming removed 6 bases from V and 5 bases from J; junction bases left unmatched: 10. In germline, CDR1 is LNHDA, CDR2 SQIVND (reference sequence). The CDR3 sequence is CASSPGLADLETQYF. The DNA of the CDR3 is TGTGCCAGTAGCCCGGGACTAGCTGATTTGGAGACCCAGTACTTC.

The chain joins TRBV12-5 to TRBJ1-1; D is possibly TRBD1 (6 bases). Trimming pared 2 bases from V and 6 bases from J, leaving 10 bases between. Germline CDR1 and CDR2: LGHNT and FRNRAP. The CDR3 covers 13 residues. The CDR3 bases are TGTGCTAGTGGTTTGAGGCCAGGGGCTGAAGCTTTCTTT. It is translated as CASGLRPGAEAFF.

The chain is built from TRBV28 and TRBJ2-7; D ambiguous. Deletions cut 6 bases from V and 3 bases from J, with 12 bases between. The CDR3 has 13 residues. Germline V gene data show CDR1 as MDHEN and CDR2 as SYDVKM. This chain's CDR3 is CASSSPRIYEQYF. Written as DNA, the CDR3 is TGTGCCAGCAGCTCACCTAGGATCTACGAGCAGTACTTC.

The chain carries TRBV2 and TRBJ2-7, with no clear D. This CDR3 spans 14 amino acids. Germline CDR1 is SNHLY and CDR2 is FYNNEI. V lost 2 bases to trimming and J lost 2 bases, with 10 bases between them. The CDR3 protein is CASSEFWQAYEQYF. DNA for the CDR3: TGTGCCAGCAGTGAATTTTGGCAGGCCTACGAGCAGTACTTC. The variable domain in full, with the rest retrieved from reference TRBV2 and TRBJ2-7, is EPEVTQTPSHQVTQMGQEVILRCVPISNHLYFYWYRQILGQKVEFLVSFYNNEISEKSEIFDDQFSVERPDGSNFTLKIRSTKLEDSAMYFCASSEFWQAYEQYFGPGTRLTVT.

This clone was counted once. The chain is built from TRBV7-9 and TRBJ1-5; no clear D gene. Trimming took 5 bases from V and 5 from J, leaving 10 bases between them. This CDR3 spans 13 amino acids. Germline CDR1 reads SEHNR; CDR2 reads FQNEAQ (reference sequence). CDR3: CASSRGADQPQHF. Here the CDR3 DNA reads TGTGCCAGCAGCCGGGGAGCGGATCAGCCCCAGCATTTT.

The chain couples TRBV6-5 to TRBJ2-1; 8 nucleotides line up with TRBD1. Germline-derived CDR1 and CDR2 are MNHEY and SVGAGI. The CDR3 runs to 16 residues. Unmatched junction bases numbered 13, after V lost 4 bases and J lost 8 bases. The CDR3 here is CASSSGTGPSNDEQFF. CDR3 in DNA: TGTGCCAGCAGTTCCGGGACAGGCCCTTCTAATGATGAGCAGTTCTTC.

The CDR3 coding sequence is TGCAGCGTTACCACAGGGCTGAACACTGAAGCTTTCTTT. As protein: CSVTTGLNTEAFF. The gene calls are TRBV29-1 and TRBJ1-1; D might be TRBD1 (6 bases). V lost 5 bases, J lost 0 bases, and 10 bases lay in between. CDR1 is SQVTM, CDR2 ANQGSEA, per germline. This CDR3 has 13 residues.

The chain links TRBV14 to TRBJ1-2, with unresolved D. Germline V gene data show CDR1 as SGHDN and CDR2 as FVKESK. This CDR3 has 16 amino acids. V was cut by 4 bases and J by 4 bases, with 19 bases left in between. The DNA for the CDR3 is TGTGCCAGCAGCCCAGGTGGTGGCGTGAGCCTCTATGGCTACACCTTC. Amino acids: CASSPGGGVSLYGYTF. Full variable domain (missing parts from reference TRBV14 and TRBJ1-2): EAGVTQFPSHSVIEKGQTVTLRCDPISGHDNLYWYRRVMGKEIKFLLHFVKESKQDESGMPNNRFLAERTGGTYSTLKVQPAELEDSGVYFCASSPGGGVSLYGYTFGSGTRLTVV.

The gene calls are TRBV5-4 and TRBJ1-1; D call uncertain. Trimming removed 0 bases at V and 8 bases at J, with 14 bases between. CDR3 length: 14 amino acids. Germline V gives CDR1 SGHNT, CDR2 YYREEE (reference sequence). CDR3 sequence (DNA): TGTGCCAGCAGCTTGGACCGTTCCGGGTCAGAAGCTTTCTTT. It specifies CASSLDRSGSEAFF.

The chain uses TRBV12-5 and TRBJ1-1, with TRBD1 matching over 9 bases. The CDR3 covers 17 residues. The germline V gene encodes CDR1 LGHNT and CDR2 FRNRAP. Unmatched junction bases numbered 12, after V lost 4 bases and J lost 3 bases. CDR3 loop: CASGSTHGQGRYTEAFF. CDR3 sequence (DNA): TGTGCTAGTGGTTCTACACACGGACAGGGGCGATACACTGAAGCTTTCTTT.

The genes are TRBV7-2 and TRBJ1-6, with TRBD1 as a possible D gene (5 bases). The CDR3 covers 19 residues. CDR1 SGHTA and CDR2 FQGNSA come from the germline V gene. The V end was cut by 4 bases, the J end by 5 bases, with 24 bases between. CDR3 region: CASSSGFRRIGRNNSPLHF. The CDR3 bases are TGTGCCAGCAGCTCAGGGTTTAGAAGGATTGGAAGGAATAATTCACCCCTCCACTTT.

The DNA for the CDR3 is TGTGCCAGCAACCCGTGGGCGGGGGGGGTGGAGACCCAGTACTTC. Residues: CASNPWAGGVETQYF. This chain uses TRBV21-1 with TRBJ2-5; the table's D call, TRBD2, was not checked against the DNA. TRBV21-1 is an annotated pseudogene. The CDR3 extends over 15 amino acids.

V and J are TRBV11-2 and TRBJ2-5; 9 nucleotides align to TRBD2. With V trimmed by 2 bases and J by 2 bases, 15 bases remained unmatched. The CDR3 covers 19 residues. Germline CDR1 SGHAT, CDR2 FQNNGV. The CDR3 DNA reads as TGTGCCAGCAGCTTATACGCCCCGTGGCGGGAGGGCCGGCAAGAGACCCAGTACTTC. It codes for CASSLYAPWREGRQETQYF.

This chain uses TRBV7-2 with TRBJ1-5; no firm D call. Germline values: CDR1 SGHTA, CDR2 FQGNSA. The CDR3 has 13 residues. V lost 1 base and J 7 bases, leaving 8 bases between the germline ends. The CDR3 region has the DNA TGTGCCAGCAGCTTAGGGGCGGGGCAGCCCCAGCATTTT. This translates into CASSLGAGQPQHF.

The chain employs TRBV2 and TRBJ1-6; perhaps TRBD1 as D (5 bases). There are 17 residues in the CDR3. Germline V CDR1 and CDR2: SNHLY, FYNNEI. Trimming shortened V by 5 bases and J by 5 bases, and 19 bases separated the two germline ends. CDR3 coding DNA: TGTGCCAGCAGTCCCAGCAGGGCCCTTTTCGATAATTCACCCCTCCACTTT. Its protein is CASSPSRALFDNSPLHF.

This clone appeared a few times. The chain has TRBV27 and TRBJ2-2; 8 bases agree with TRBD2. The CDR3 covers 16 residues. V lost 1 base, J lost 5 bases, and 6 bases stayed unmatched. CDR1 is MNHEY and CDR2 is SMNVEV in the germline V gene (reference sequence). CDR3 coding DNA: TGTGCCAGCAGTTTATACGGGGGGGCCAGAACCGGGGAGCTGTTTTTT. This translates into CASSLYGGARTGELFF.

The chain employs TRBV28 and TRBJ1-2, with 8 bases matching TRBD1. This CDR3 is 14 amino acids long. V shed 8 bases and J 3 bases; nucleotides not matched to a gene: 8. Germline loops: CDR1 MDHEN, CDR2 SYDVKM. The CDR3 is CASHGQGLYYGYTF. CDR3 nucleotide sequence: TGTGCCAGCCACGGACAGGGACTTTACTATGGCTACACCTTC.

The V call is TRBV5-1, the J call TRBJ2-1; TRBD2 matches at 10 bases. Germline V gene lookup returns CDR1 SGHRS and CDR2 YFSETQ. V trimming: 4 bases; J trimming: 6 bases; junction bases outside the gene matches: 7. This CDR3 is 15 amino acids long. CDR3 protein: CASSGLAGVSNEQFF. In DNA form, the CDR3 reads TGCGCCAGCAGCGGGCTAGCGGGAGTAAGCAATGAGCAGTTCTTC.

The chain recombines TRBV30 with TRBJ2-5; 7 bases line up with TRBD1. The germline CDR1 and CDR2 sequences are GTSNPN and SVGIG (reference sequence). This CDR3 spans 12 amino acids. The trim removed 5 bases at V and 1 base at J, leaving 1 base unmatched. CDR3 in amino acids: CAWGQAQETQYF. DNA for the CDR3: TGTGCCTGGGGACAGGCCCAAGAGACCCAGTACTTC.

With respect to this clone: One end of the junction does not line up with germline, which may come from a read error. V is TRBV5-1 and J is TRBJ1-5, with D uncertain. This CDR3 contains 13 residues. Germline CDR1 SGHRS, CDR2 YFSETQ. CDR3 coding DNA: TGCGCCAGCAGTTTGGGGAGCGAACAGCCCCAGCATTTT. Translated, it gives CASSLGSEQPQHF. The variable domain in full, completed from reference TRBV5-1 and TRBJ1-5, reads KAGVTQTPRYLIKTRGQQVTLSCSPISGHRSVSWYQQTPGQGLQFLFEYFSETQRNKGNFPGRFSGRQFSNSRSEMNVSTLELGDSALYLCASSLGSEQPQHFGDGTRLSIL.

The genes are TRBV6-5 and TRBJ1-1, with D possibly TRBD1 on 6 matching bases. Germline-derived CDR1 and CDR2 are MNHEY and SVGAGI. The germline V and J ends were trimmed by 2 bases and 1 base, with 8 bases remaining between them. The CDR3 has 14 amino acids. This CDR3 reads CASSYGTRNTEAFF. CDR3 DNA: TGTGCCAGCAGTTACGGGACACGGAACACTGAAGCTTTCTTT.

The genes are TRBV9 and TRBJ2-2; no definite D call. The CDR3 is made up of 14 amino acids. The germline V gene has CDR1 SGDLS and CDR2 YYNGEE. V was clipped by 0 bases and J by 1 base, with 4 bases between them. The DNA for the CDR3 is TGTGCCAGCAGCGTAGGGAGGAACACCGGGGAGCTGTTTTTT. Translation: CASSVGRNTGELFF. The full variable domain, in which reference TRBV9 and TRBJ2-2 provide the parts outside the CDR3, is DSGVTQTPKHLITATGQRVTLRCSPRSGDLSVYWYQQSLDQGLQFLIQYYNGEERAKGNILERFSAQQFPDLHSELNLSSLELGDSALYFCASSVGRNTGELFFGEGSRLTVL.

V and J are TRBV15 and TRBJ2-5; TRBD1 agrees at 9 bases. CDR1 is LNHNV and CDR2 is YYDKDF in the germline V gene (reference sequence). The V gene end was trimmed by 1 base and the J gene end by 5 bases; junction bases not matched to a gene: 5. CDR3 length: 15 amino acids. CDR3 nucleotides: TGTGCCACCAGCAGAGGACAGGGGGGTCGGGAGACCCAGTACTTC. This gives the protein CATSRGQGGRETQYF.

The genes are TRBV2 and TRBJ1-1; D is ambiguous. Germline V lookup: CDR1 SNHLY, CDR2 FYNNEI. Trimming shortened V by 3 bases and J by 4 bases, and 12 bases separated the two germline ends. The CDR3 contains 14 residues. As DNA, the CDR3 is TGTGCCAGCAGTGATTCGCGTTGGAGCACTGAAGCTTTCTTT. Translated: CASSDSRWSTEAFF. Based on the CDR3 plus reference TRBV2 and TRBJ1-1, the full variable domain is EPEVTQTPSHQVTQMGQEVILRCVPISNHLYFYWYRQILGQKVEFLVSFYNNEISEKSEIFDDQFSVERPDGSNFTLKIRSTKLEDSAMYFCASSDSRWSTEAFFGQGTRLTVV.

This clone was seen once. J is TRBJ2-3 and V is TRBV6-5; TRBD2 agrees at 8 bases. After removal of 6 bases from V and 7 bases from J, the junction contained 6 bases not matched to a gene. The CDR3 has 13 amino acids. Germline V gene lookup returns CDR1 MNHEY and CDR2 SVGAGI. CDR3 sequence: CASRPGGAYTQYF. In DNA form, the CDR3 reads TGTGCCAGCAGGCCCGGGGGGGCTTATACGCAGTATTTT.

The chain combines TRBV6-5 with TRBJ1-6; 7 bases are shared with TRBD1. Per germline, CDR1 MNHEY and CDR2 SVGAGI. Losses at the gene ends were 7 bases for V and 7 bases for J; bases not matched to a gene: 10. This CDR3 region has 15 residues. This CDR3 reads CASTRSRQGNSPLHF. The CDR3 DNA reads TGTGCCAGCACTAGGTCGAGACAGGGAAATTCACCCCTCCACTTT.

This clone was recorded a few times. The chain links TRBV11-2 to TRBJ1-1; no definite D call. Between the trimmed V and J ends, which lost 1 base and 7 bases, there was a span of 10 bases. The CDR3 extends over 13 amino acids. CDR1 is SGHAT and CDR2 is FQNNGV in the germline V gene. Here the CDR3 reads CASSLGSRFEAFF. The DNA for the CDR3 is TGTGCCAGCAGCTTAGGCTCCAGGTTTGAAGCTTTCTTT.